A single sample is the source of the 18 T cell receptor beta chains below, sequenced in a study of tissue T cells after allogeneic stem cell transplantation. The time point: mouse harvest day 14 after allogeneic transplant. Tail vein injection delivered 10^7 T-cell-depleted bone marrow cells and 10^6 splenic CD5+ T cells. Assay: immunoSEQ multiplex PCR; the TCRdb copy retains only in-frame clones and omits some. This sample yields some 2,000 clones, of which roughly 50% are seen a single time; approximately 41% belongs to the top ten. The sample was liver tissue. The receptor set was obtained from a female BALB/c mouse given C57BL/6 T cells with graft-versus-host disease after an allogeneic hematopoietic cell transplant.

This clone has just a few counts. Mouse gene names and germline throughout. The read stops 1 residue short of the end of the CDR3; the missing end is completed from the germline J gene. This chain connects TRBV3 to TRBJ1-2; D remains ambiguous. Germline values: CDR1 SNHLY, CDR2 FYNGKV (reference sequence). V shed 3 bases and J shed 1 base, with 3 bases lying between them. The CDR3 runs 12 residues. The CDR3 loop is CASSFQNSDYTF. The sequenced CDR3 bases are TGTGCCAGCAGCTTTCAAAACTCCGACTACACC.

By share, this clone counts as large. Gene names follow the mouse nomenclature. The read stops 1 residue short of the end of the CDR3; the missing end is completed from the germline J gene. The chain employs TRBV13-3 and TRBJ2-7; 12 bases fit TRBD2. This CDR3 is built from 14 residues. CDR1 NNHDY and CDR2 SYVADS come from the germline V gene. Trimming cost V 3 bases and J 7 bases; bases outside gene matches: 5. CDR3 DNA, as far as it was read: TGTGCCAGCAGTGGGGACTGGGGGGCGAGGGAACAGTAC. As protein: CASSGDWGAREQY. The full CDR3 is CASSGDWGAREQYF.

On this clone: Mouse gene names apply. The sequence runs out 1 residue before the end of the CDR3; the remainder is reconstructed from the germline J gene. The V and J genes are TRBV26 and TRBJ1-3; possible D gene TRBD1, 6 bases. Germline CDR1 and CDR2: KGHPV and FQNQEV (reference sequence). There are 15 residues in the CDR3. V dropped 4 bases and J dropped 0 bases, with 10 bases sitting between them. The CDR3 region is CASSRGQNSGNTLYF. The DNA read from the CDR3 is TGTGCCAGCAGTCGAGGACAGAATTCTGGAAATACGCTCTAT. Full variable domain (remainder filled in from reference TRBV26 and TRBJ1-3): NSKVIQTPRYLVKGQGQKAKMRCIPEKGHPVVFWYQQNKNNEFKFLINFQNQEVLQQIDMTEKRFSAECPSNSPCSLEIQSSEAGDSALYLCASSRGQNSGNTLYFGEGSRLIVV.

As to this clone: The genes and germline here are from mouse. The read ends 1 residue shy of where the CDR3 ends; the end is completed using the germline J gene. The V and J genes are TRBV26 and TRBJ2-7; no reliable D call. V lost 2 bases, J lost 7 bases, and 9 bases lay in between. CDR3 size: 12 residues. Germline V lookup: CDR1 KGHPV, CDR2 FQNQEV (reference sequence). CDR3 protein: CASSLAGGEQYF. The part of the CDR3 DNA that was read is TGTGCCAGCAGTCTGGCAGGCGGCGAACAGTAC. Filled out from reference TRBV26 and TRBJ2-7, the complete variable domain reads NSKVIQTPRYLVKGQGQKAKMRCIPEKGHPVVFWYQQNKNNEFKFLINFQNQEVLQQIDMTEKRFSAECPSNSPCSLEIQSSEAGDSALYLCASSLAGGEQYFGPGTRLTVL.

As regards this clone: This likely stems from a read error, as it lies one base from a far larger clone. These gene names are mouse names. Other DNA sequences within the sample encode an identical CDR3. Partial CDR3 DNA: TGTGCCAGCAGTGATGCCAGGGGCGGTGCCGAAACGCTGTAT. Its protein product is CASSDARGGAETLY. The complete CDR3 protein is CASSDARGGAETLYF. The chain has TRBV13-1 and TRBJ2-3, with D perhaps TRBD1 (6 bases). The read ends 1 residue early relative to the CDR3; the germline J gene fills the gap. This CDR3 has 15 amino acids. Per the germline V gene, CDR1 is NSHNY and CDR2 is SYGAGN.

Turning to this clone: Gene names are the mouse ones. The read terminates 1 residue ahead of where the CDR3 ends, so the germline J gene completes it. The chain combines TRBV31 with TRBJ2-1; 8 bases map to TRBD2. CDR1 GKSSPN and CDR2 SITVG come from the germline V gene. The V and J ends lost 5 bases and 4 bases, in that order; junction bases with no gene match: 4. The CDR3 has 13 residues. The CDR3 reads CAWPWGGYAEQFF. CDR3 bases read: TGTGCCTGGCCTTGGGGGGGGTATGCTGAGCAGTTC.

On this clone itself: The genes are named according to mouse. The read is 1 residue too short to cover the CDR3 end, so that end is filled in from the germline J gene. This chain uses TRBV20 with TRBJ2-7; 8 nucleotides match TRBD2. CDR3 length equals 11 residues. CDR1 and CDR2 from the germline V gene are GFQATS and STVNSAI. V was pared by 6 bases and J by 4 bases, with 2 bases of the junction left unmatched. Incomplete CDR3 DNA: TGTGGTGCGGCTGGGGGGTATGAACAGTAC. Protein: CGAAGGYEQY. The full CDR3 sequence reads CGAAGGYEQYF.

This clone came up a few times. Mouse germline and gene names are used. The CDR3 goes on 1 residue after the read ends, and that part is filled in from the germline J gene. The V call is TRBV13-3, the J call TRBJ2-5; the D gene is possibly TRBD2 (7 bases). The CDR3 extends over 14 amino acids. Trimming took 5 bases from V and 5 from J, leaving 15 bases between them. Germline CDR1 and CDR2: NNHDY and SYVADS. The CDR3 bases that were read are TGTGCCAGCAGCGGGGGGCAGGGTGCAGACACCCAGTAC. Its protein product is CASSGGQGADTQY. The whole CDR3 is CASSGGQGADTQYF. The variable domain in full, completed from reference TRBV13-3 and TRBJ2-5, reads EAAVTQSPRSKVAVTGGKVTLSCHQTNNHDYMYWYRQDTGHGLRLIHYSYVADSTEKGDIPDGYKASRPSQENFSLILELASLSQTAVYFCASSGGQGADTQYFGPGTRLLVL.

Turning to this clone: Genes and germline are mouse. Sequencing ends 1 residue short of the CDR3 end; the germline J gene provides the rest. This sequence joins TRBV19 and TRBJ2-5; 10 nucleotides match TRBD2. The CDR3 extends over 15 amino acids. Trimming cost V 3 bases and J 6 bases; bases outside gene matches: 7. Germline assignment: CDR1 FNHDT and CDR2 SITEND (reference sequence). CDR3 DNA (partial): TGTGCCAGCAGTACCCTGGGGGGGCGCCGGGACACCCAGTAC. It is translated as CASSTLGGRRDTQY. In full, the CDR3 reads CASSTLGGRRDTQYF.

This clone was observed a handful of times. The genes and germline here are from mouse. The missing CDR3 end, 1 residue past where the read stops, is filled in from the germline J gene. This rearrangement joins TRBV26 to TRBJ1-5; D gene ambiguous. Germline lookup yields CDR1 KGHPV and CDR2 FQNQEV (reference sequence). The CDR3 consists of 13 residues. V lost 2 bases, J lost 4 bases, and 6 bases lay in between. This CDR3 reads CASSLGRNQAPLF. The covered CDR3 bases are TGTGCCAGCAGTCTGGGACGGAACCAGGCTCCGCTT.

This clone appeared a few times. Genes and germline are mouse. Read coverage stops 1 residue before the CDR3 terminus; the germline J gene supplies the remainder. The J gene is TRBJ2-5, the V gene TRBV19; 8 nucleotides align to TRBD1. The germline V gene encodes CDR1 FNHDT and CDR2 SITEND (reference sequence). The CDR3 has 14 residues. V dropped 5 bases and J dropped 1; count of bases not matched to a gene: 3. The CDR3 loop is CASRETGDQDTQYF. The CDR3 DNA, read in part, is TGTGCCAGCAGAGAGACAGGGGACCAAGACACCCAGTAC.

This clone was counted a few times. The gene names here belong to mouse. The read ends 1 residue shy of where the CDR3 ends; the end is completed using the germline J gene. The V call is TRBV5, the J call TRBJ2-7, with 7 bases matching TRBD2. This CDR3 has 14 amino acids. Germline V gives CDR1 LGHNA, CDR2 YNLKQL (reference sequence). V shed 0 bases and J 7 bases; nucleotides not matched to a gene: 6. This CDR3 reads CASSQDPWGWEQYF. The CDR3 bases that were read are TGTGCCAGCAGCCAAGATCCCTGGGGGTGGGAACAGTAC.

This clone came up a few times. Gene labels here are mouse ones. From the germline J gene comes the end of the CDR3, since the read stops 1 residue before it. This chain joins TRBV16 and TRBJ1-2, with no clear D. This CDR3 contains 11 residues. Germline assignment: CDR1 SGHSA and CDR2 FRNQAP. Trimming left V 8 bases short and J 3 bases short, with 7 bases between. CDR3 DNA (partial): TGTGCAAGCGAGTGGGACTCCGACTACACC. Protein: CASEWDSDYT. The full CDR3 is CASEWDSDYTF.

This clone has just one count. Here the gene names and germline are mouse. CDR3 amino acids: CASSWDRGAETLYF. CDR3 DNA, as far as it was read: TGTGCCAGCAGCTGGGACAGGGGTGCAGAAACGCTGTAT. This chain uses TRBV3 with TRBJ2-3, with 9 bases that match TRBD1. The read ends 1 residue before the CDR3 terminus; that terminus is restored from the germline J gene. The CDR3 sequence is 14 residues long. J lost 1 base, V lost 4 bases, and 0 bases had no gene match. Germline V gives CDR1 SNHLY, CDR2 FYNGKV (reference sequence).

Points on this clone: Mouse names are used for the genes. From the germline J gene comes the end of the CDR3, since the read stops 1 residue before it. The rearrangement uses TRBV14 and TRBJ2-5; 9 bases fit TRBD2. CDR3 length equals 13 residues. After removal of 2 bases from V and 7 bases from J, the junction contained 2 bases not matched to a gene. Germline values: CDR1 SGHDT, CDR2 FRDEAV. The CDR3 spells CASSLLGGYTQYF. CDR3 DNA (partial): TGTGCCAGCAGTTTGCTGGGGGGGTACACCCAGTAC.

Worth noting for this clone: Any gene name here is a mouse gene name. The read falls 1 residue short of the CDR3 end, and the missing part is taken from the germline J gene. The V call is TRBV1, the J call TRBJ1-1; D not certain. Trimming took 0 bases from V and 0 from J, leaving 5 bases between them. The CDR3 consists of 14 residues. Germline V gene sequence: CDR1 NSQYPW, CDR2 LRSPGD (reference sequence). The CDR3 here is CTCSAEQSNTEVFF. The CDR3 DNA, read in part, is TGCACCTGCAGTGCAGAGCAGTCAAACACAGAAGTCTTC.

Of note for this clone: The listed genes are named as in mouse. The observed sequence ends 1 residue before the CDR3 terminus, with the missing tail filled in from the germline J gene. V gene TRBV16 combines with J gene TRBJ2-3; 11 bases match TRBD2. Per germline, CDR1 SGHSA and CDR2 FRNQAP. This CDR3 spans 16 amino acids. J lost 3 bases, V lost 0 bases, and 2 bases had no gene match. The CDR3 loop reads CASSLDNWGGAETLYF. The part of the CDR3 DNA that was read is TGTGCAAGCAGCTTAGATAACTGGGGGGGCGCAGAAACGCTGTAT.

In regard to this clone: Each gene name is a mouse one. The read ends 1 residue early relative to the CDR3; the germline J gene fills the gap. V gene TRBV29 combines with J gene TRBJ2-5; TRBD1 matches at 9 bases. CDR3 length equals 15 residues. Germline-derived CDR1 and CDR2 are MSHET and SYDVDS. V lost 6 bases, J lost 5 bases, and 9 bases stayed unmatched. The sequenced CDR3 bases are TGTGCTAGCAGCCCCCCACAGGGGGCTGGAGACACCCAGTAC. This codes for CASSPPQGAGDTQY. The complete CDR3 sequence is CASSPPQGAGDTQYF.